This TCR beta chain is from a study of T cell clonotyping in hematopoietic cell transplantation (dated by TCRdb to the early 2020s). In terms of the full investigation: Pretransplant recipient samples were obtained after cytoreduction. The study collected some 150 blood samples from some 35 consecutive transplant recipients and their related donors. Recruitment of patients ran from late 2015 to early 2017, and follow-up continued until late 2020 or until death. What the study reported, not specific to this receptor: Donor and pretransplant recipient Inverse Simpson Index values predicted broader posttransplant TCR repertoire diversity. After transplant, TCR diversity in recipients dropped, and pathologically expanded clonotypes increased progressively from day 30 to day 180. Sample size was limited, and cells were not sorted, so CD4 and CD8 repertoire contributions could not be separated. Just a small fraction of recipient repertoires overlapped with donor repertoires, and more than 95% appeared de novo at the given depth.

Remarks on this clone: The antigen it recognizes is unknown. No quality values exist for individual bases; no much larger clone is one base distant.

The time point label on this specimen signifies: recipient sample about 28 days before transplant, after cytoreduction. Blood from recipients was drawn about 28 days before transplant and again at days 30, 100 and 180 after transplant. Nuclei Lysis Solution was used to extract genomic DNA from fresh or cryopreserved unfractionated peripheral blood mononuclear cells. With the immunoSEQ assay, which is a bias-controlled multiplex PCR relying on V- and J-specific primers, TCR beta CDR3 regions were amplified from genomic DNA. In a second PCR step, a proprietary barcode and Illumina adapter sequences were attached to the CDR3 amplicons. CDR3 libraries were sequenced on an Illumina MiSeq instrument. From the authors' description of their analysis: Export and quality control were done with immunoSEQ Analyzer 3.0, while downstream analyses used R Bioconductor and Immunarch. Only productive rearrangements in the normalized downsampled data set were used to calculate repertoire metrics. In the normalized cohort, a clonotype counted as pathologically expanded if the clonotype was larger than 5 templates. The Inverse Simpson Index was used to measure repertoire diversity. To capture all clonotypes, the CMV-specificity analyses were run on the non-normalized data set. What TCRdb holds here is the immuneACCESS table cut down to in-frame rearrangements. Part of the clones is not present; checked against another copy, under half of the missing clones reflect an unresolved V gene, and the others are unexplained. The V and J calls and clone size were taken over from that table, and D and trimming were inferred from the DNA. For this sample the table gives around 16,000 clones, of which roughly 93% were detected only once. In total, the top ten clones hold under 2% of the sample.

CDR1 SGHNT and CDR2 YYREEE were looked up in the germline V gene (reference sequence). The CDR3 runs 14 residues from the cysteine to the phenylalanine. Of the read, only the CDR3 DNA is kept; its 42 bases are in frame from base 1. V is pared back by 2 bases and J by 8 bases, with 13 bases lying between the germline termini. Sequences were derived from peripheral blood mononuclear cells, sampled before stem cell transplant. The chain was built from TRBV5-4 and TRBJ2-2, with the D gene not clear enough to name. This TCR was sampled from a man between 18 and 29 years old with biphenotypic leukemia. Some clones in this sample may be carry-over from other donors' samples. The DNA sequence follows: TGTGCCAGCAGCTTTACGGGTTTTCTAGGGGAGCTGTTTTTT. It translates to CASSFTGFLGELFF.